The 24 T cell receptor beta chains below were found in one sample sequenced in a study of blood T cell repertoires in COVID-19 (dated by TCRdb to 2018 to 2020). To prepare the library, the immunoSEQ multiplex PCR assay was applied. TCRdb holds this immuneACCESS table with in-frame rearrangements only. Some clones are missing; in checked studies, unresolved V genes explain under half, and the rest has no known cause. A total of just over 250,000 clones appear in this sample, roughly 88% of them only once. The leading ten clones occupy about 10% of the sample. What was sequenced was peripheral blood. These receptors were obtained from a woman aged 65 to 85 with COVID-19, enrolled during active disease.

The chain uses TRBV9 and TRBJ1-3, with D uncertain. CDR1 is SGDLS, CDR2 YYNGEE, per germline. V lost 0 bases to trimming and J lost 0 bases, with 10 bases between them. The CDR3 contains 16 residues. The CDR3 nucleotides are TGTGCCAGCAGCGTAGCTGCGGACTACTCTGGAAACACCATATATTTT. Translating it yields CASSVAADYSGNTIYF. Using reference TRBV9 and TRBJ1-3 for the parts outside the CDR3, the full variable domain is DSGVTQTPKHLITATGQRVTLRCSPRSGDLSVYWYQQSLDQGLQFLIQYYNGEERAKGNILERFSAQQFPDLHSELNLSSLELGDSALYFCASSVAADYSGNTIYFGEGSWLTVV.

This clone came up once. The CDR3 nucleotides read TGCAGTGCCCAACTAGCTGGTGAGCAGTTCTTC. Amino acids: CSAQLAGEQFF. The V and J genes are TRBV20-1 and TRBJ2-1; a weak D match, TRBD2 (6 bases). Germline V lookup: CDR1 DFQATT, CDR2 SNEGSKA (reference sequence). Trimming shortened V by 6 bases and J by 9 bases, and 12 bases separated the two germline ends. This CDR3 spans 11 amino acids.

This chain joins TRBV19 and TRBJ1-5; TRBD1 aligns across 12 bases. CDR3 size: 16 residues. Germline loops: CDR1 LNHDA, CDR2 SQIVND (reference sequence). V lost 7 bases, J lost 1 base, and 5 bases stayed unmatched. The CDR3 sequence: CASKLGTGGSNQPQHF. For the CDR3, the DNA is TGTGCCAGTAAATTGGGGACAGGGGGCAGCAATCAGCCCCAGCATTTT. The whole variable domain, filled in from reference TRBV19 and TRBJ1-5, reads DGGITQSPKYLFRKEGQNVTLSCEQNLNHDAMYWYRQDPGQGLRLIYYSQIVNDFQKGDIAEGYSVSREKKESFPLTVTSAQKNPTAFYLCASKLGTGGSNQPQHFGDGTRLSIL.

The chain is built from TRBV30 and TRBJ2-1; 7 bases agree with TRBD2. In germline, CDR1 is GTSNPN, CDR2 SVGIG (reference sequence). V was clipped by 0 bases and J by 9 bases; unmatched bases: 8. This CDR3 is built from 14 residues. The CDR3 nucleotides read TGTGCCTGGAGTGTACTGGGAGGGAGCGGTGAGCAGTTCTTC. Amino acids: CAWSVLGGSGEQFF. Filled out from reference TRBV30 and TRBJ2-1, the complete variable domain reads SQTIHQWPATLVQPVGSPLSLECTVEGTSNPNLYWYRQAAGRGLQLLFYSVGIGQISSEVPQNLSASRPQDRQFILSSKKLLLSDSGFYLCAWSVLGGSGEQFFGPGTRLTVL.

The V gene is TRBV19, the J gene TRBJ1-2, with D unresolved. V lost 7 bases and J lost 1, with 16 bases in between. The CDR3 is 15 residues long. The V gene's germline CDR1 is LNHDA and CDR2 SQIVND (reference sequence). CDR3 residues: CASNPGGRLNYGYTF. In DNA, the CDR3 is TGTGCCAGTAACCCTGGAGGCAGACTTAACTATGGCTACACCTTC.

The chain links TRBV21-1 to TRBJ2-7; the table assigns TRBD1, which was not confirmed against the DNA. TRBV21-1 is termed a pseudogene. CDR3 length: 15 amino acids. The CDR3 protein is CASRQHTGRPGEQYF. CDR3 coding DNA: TGTGCCAGCAGACAACATACAGGGCGTCCTGGCGAGCAGTACTTC.

The J gene is TRBJ2-1, the V gene TRBV27, with a possible D match to TRBD1 (5 bases). V was cut by 2 bases and J by 0 bases, with 8 bases left in between. CDR3 size: 15 residues. Germline loops: CDR1 MNHEY, CDR2 SMNVEV (reference sequence). CDR3 amino acids: CASSLDDSSYNEQFF. The CDR3 DNA sequence: TGTGCCAGCAGTTTAGACGACAGCTCCTACAATGAGCAGTTCTTC.

The chain employs TRBV19 and TRBJ2-2, with a tentative D call TRBD2 (5 bases). Germline V lookup: CDR1 LNHDA, CDR2 SQIVND (reference sequence). The CDR3 loop spans 15 amino acids. Deletions cut 3 bases from V and 7 bases from J, with 15 bases between. For the CDR3, the DNA is TGTGCCAGTAGTATTCGTAAAGCGGAGCACGGGGAGCTGTTTTTT. This gives the protein CASSIRKAEHGELFF.

This clone occurred a few times. J is TRBJ1-1 and V is TRBV2; perhaps TRBD1 as D (6 bases). Germline V gene data show CDR1 as SNHLY and CDR2 as FYNNEI. The CDR3 has 15 amino acids. V was clipped by 6 bases and J by 5 bases, with 19 bases between them. The CDR3 DNA reads as TGTGCCAGCAGAATACAGGGAAAATCAAGGACTGAAGCTTTCTTT. The encoded protein is CASRIQGKSRTEAFF.

The chain couples TRBV10-3 to TRBJ1-1; 12 bases are a match to TRBD1. Trimming cost V 5 bases and J 10 bases; bases outside gene matches: 5. In germline, CDR1 is ENHRY, CDR2 SYGVKD. This CDR3 spans 13 amino acids. CDR3 in amino acids: CAISRDRGLGAFF. The CDR3 DNA reads TGTGCCATCAGTAGGGACAGGGGGCTTGGAGCTTTCTTT.

V is TRBV30 and J is TRBJ2-2; 7 nucleotides agree with TRBD1. V trimming: 3 bases; J trimming: 5 bases; junction bases outside the gene matches: 3. The CDR3 loop spans 13 amino acids. Per the germline V gene, CDR1 is GTSNPN and CDR2 is SVGIG (reference sequence). CDR3 region: CAWRQGNTGELFF. CDR3 in DNA: TGTGCCTGGAGACAGGGGAATACCGGGGAGCTGTTTTTT.

The CDR3 protein is CASSLDQGWAEQYF. The CDR3 nucleotides read TGTGCCAGCAGCTTAGATCAGGGGTGGGCCGAGCAGTACTTC. V is TRBV7-2 and J is TRBJ2-7; tentative D call: TRBD1 (6 bases). CDR1 and CDR2 (germline): SGHTA, FQGNSA. The CDR3 is 14 amino acids. The V and J ends lost 1 base and 6 bases respectively, with 13 bases between them. Based on the CDR3 plus reference TRBV7-2 and TRBJ2-7, the full variable domain is GAGVSQSPSNKVTEKGKDVELRCDPISGHTALYWYRQSLGQGLEFLIYFQGNSAPDKSGLPSDRFSAERTGGSVSTLTIQRTQQEDSAVYLCASSLDQGWAEQYFGPGTRLTVT.

The V call is TRBV27, the J call TRBJ2-2; 9 bases are shared with TRBD1. The length of the CDR3 is 16 residues. The junction had 1 base not matched to a gene; V was cut back by 1 base and J by 1 base. Germline assignment: CDR1 MNHEY and CDR2 SMNVEV (reference sequence). The CDR3 region has the DNA TGTGCCAGCAGTTTATTGGGACAGGGGAACACCGGGGAGCTGTTTTTT. It specifies CASSLLGQGNTGELFF.

The chain is built from TRBV9 and TRBJ1-2; 7 nucleotides line up with TRBD1. The V gene end was trimmed by 4 bases and the J gene end by 4 bases; junction bases not matched to a gene: 4. Germline values: CDR1 SGDLS, CDR2 YYNGEE. The CDR3 consists of 13 residues. CDR3 protein: CASSQDRFYGYTF. In DNA, the CDR3 is TGTGCCAGCAGCCAGGACAGGTTCTATGGCTACACCTTC.

The CDR3 DNA is TGTGCCAGCAGGGGATTGGGTGCGGGACAGGTAAACACTGAAGCTTTCTTT. Translation: CASRGLGAGQVNTEAFF. The rearrangement links TRBV9 to TRBJ1-1, with 8 bases identical to TRBD1. The V gene end was trimmed by 5 bases and the J gene end by 2 bases; junction bases not matched to a gene: 14. This CDR3 has 17 amino acids. Germline V gives CDR1 SGDLS, CDR2 YYNGEE.

J is TRBJ2-7 and V is TRBV5-1; the match to TRBD1 covers 8 bases. Germline V CDR1 and CDR2: SGHRS, YFSETQ. The CDR3 has 12 amino acids. Trimming cost V 3 bases and J 6 bases; bases outside gene matches: 2. In DNA, the CDR3 is TGCGCCAGCAGCTCGACAGGGGCCGAGCAGTACTTC. Its protein is CASSSTGAEQYF.

The J gene is TRBJ2-7, the V gene TRBV7-9; TRBD2 is a possible D gene (6 bases). The CDR3 contains 15 residues. The germline gives CDR1 SEHNR, CDR2 FQNEAQ (reference sequence). Trimming removed 1 base at V and 5 bases at J, with 15 bases between. CDR3 coding DNA: TGTGCCAGCAGCTTAGTCCAAGGAGGGACGAACGAGCAGTACTTC. Translation gives CASSLVQGGTNEQYF. The variable domain in full, with the rest retrieved from reference TRBV7-9 and TRBJ2-7, is DTGVSQNPRHKITKRGQNVTFRCDPISEHNRLYWYRQTLGQGPEFLTYFQNEAQLEKSRLLSDRFSAERPKGSFSTLEIQRTEQGDSAMYLCASSLVQGGTNEQYFGPGTRLTVT.

The V and J genes are TRBV28 and TRBJ2-4, with 11 bases identical to TRBD1. The CDR3 is 13 amino acids. Trimming cost V 8 bases and J 5 bases; bases outside gene matches: 2. CDR1 is MDHEN, CDR2 SYDVKM, per germline. CDR3 loop: CASGQGAENIQYF. The CDR3 DNA sequence: TGTGCCAGCGGACAGGGGGCAGAAAACATTCAGTACTTC.

The chain employs TRBV7-3 and TRBJ2-1; D is possibly TRBD1 (6 bases). The CDR3 loop spans 13 amino acids. Germline V gene sequence: CDR1 SGHTA, CDR2 FQGTGA. Trimming removed 4 bases at V and 9 bases at J, with 13 bases between. CDR3 sequence (DNA): TGTGCCAGCAGCTATACCCAGGGGTCTGAGCAGTTCTTC. This gives the protein CASSYTQGSEQFF.

The chain recombines TRBV7-9 with TRBJ1-1; 8 bases line up with TRBD1. The V gene's germline CDR1 is SEHNR and CDR2 FQNEAQ (reference sequence). The length of the CDR3 is 14 residues. V trimming: 6 bases; J trimming: 4 bases; junction bases outside the gene matches: 7. The CDR3: CASSERQGSTEAFF. DNA for the CDR3: TGTGCCAGCAGTGAGCGACAGGGGTCCACTGAAGCTTTCTTT.

The gene calls are TRBV2 and TRBJ2-7; possibly TRBD1 for D (5 bases). The CDR3 has 14 residues. Trimming took off 8 bases at V and 0 bases at J, with 14 bases between the two ends. Germline-derived CDR1 and CDR2 are SNHLY and FYNNEI. The CDR3 DNA sequence: TGTGCCAGCGGCGAGGACACCAGCTCCTACGAGCAGTACTTC. Amino acids: CASGEDTSSYEQYF.

The V call is TRBV5-1, the J call TRBJ2-1; the match to TRBD2 covers 11 bases. The CDR3 sequence is 14 residues long. With V trimmed by 1 base and J by 8 bases, 2 bases remained unmatched. In germline, CDR1 is SGHRS, CDR2 YFSETQ. CDR3: CASSLTSGSYEQFF. CDR3 DNA: TGCGCCAGCAGCTTGACTAGCGGGAGCTATGAGCAGTTCTTC. Full variable domain (remainder filled in from reference TRBV5-1 and TRBJ2-1): KAGVTQTPRYLIKTRGQQVTLSCSPISGHRSVSWYQQTPGQGLQFLFEYFSETQRNKGNFPGRFSGRQFSNSRSEMNVSTLELGDSALYLCASSLTSGSYEQFFGPGTRLTVL.

Worth noting for this clone: This CDR3 is also generated by other DNA sequences in the sample. The chain employs TRBV19 and TRBJ2-1; the match to TRBD2 covers 8 bases. This CDR3 has 15 amino acids. The J segment lost 5 bases and the V segment lost 5 bases, leaving 8 bases of the junction unmatched. CDR1 LNHDA and CDR2 SQIVND come from the germline V gene (reference sequence). The CDR3 region is CASSPGTSGNNEQFF. Written as DNA, the CDR3 is TGTGCCAGTAGTCCAGGCACTAGCGGAAACAATGAGCAGTTCTTC.

The J gene is TRBJ2-1, the V gene TRBV15, with D maybe TRBD1 (6 bases). The CDR3 is made up of 18 amino acids. V was cut by 0 bases and J by 3 bases, with 18 bases left in between. In germline, CDR1 is LNHNV, CDR2 YYDKDF (reference sequence). DNA for the CDR3: TGTGCCACCAGCAGAGATTTGTGGGGGCAGACGATCTACAATGAGCAGTTCTTC. Protein sequence: CATSRDLWGQTIYNEQFF. The variable domain in full, with the rest retrieved from reference TRBV15 and TRBJ2-1, is DAMVIQNPRYQVTQFGKPVTLSCSQTLNHNVMYWYQQKSSQAPKLLFHYYDKDFNNEADTPDNFQSRRPNTSFCFLDIRSPGLGDTAMYLCATSRDLWGQTIYNEQFFGPGTRLTVL.